This T cell receptor (beta chain) was captured by sequencing in a study of blood T cell repertoires in COVID-19. Study-level background: The origin of the acute and convalescent COVID-19 samples was the United States, Italy and Spain.

Deletions cut 3 bases from V and 4 bases from J, with 10 bases between. Looked up from germline, CDR1 is SGHVS and CDR2 is FQNEAQ. The CDR3 has 14 amino acids. The cohort comprised adults aged about 18 to 100 years residing in approximately 25 US areas. Participant-reported clinical history was the basis for cohort assignment. Sequenced by immunoSEQ multiplex PCR; TCRdb stores in-frame clones only, minus some. The sample yields about 140,000 clones, roughly 84% seen once. Source material: PBMCs or T cells enriched from blood (not recorded which). The clonotype was recovered from a man aged 40-55 years with acute COVID-19. The rearrangement links TRBV7-8 to TRBJ1-5; D gene uncertain. This CDR3 reads CASSLNGGNQPQHF. The CDR3 nucleotides are TGTGCCAGCAGCTTGAATGGAGGTAATCAGCCCCAGCATTTT.